This TCR beta chain originates from a study of T-cell memory formation after mild COVID-19. This clonotype was seen only a few times. CDR3 length equals 15 residues. Trimming removed 0 bases from V and 3 bases from J, with 13 bases in between. CDR1 is SGDLS, CDR2 YYNGEE, per germline. TCRdb independently ran MiXCR on the 5' RACE reads; one entry per CDR3 protein. The sample shows 100,000 to 140,000 distinct CDR3 sequences, approximately 15% of them seen only once. The clonotype originates from a man aged 18 to 30 who had mild COVID-19 (a few samples of this study predate the infection). Cell type and time point are not known. Sample: PBMCs or a T cell subset sorted from them (not recorded which). The chain links TRBV9 to TRBJ2-7, with D possibly being TRBD2 (7 bases). CDR3 sequence: CASSVDGGGHYEQYF. The DNA of the CDR3 is TGTGCCAGCAGCGTAGATGGCGGGGGCCACTACGAGCAGTACTTC.